The present T cell receptor (beta chain) was sequenced within a study of blood T cells in healthy people across ages. This CDR3 contains 14 residues. The V and J ends lost 3 bases and 6 bases respectively, with 11 bases between them. Germline CDR1 and CDR2: SGHVS and FNYEAQ. There are a few counts of this clonotype. Primers used in a second PCR of roughly 6 to 11 cycles were a sample-barcoded 5' primer and a J-beta primer mix. TCRdb ran MiXCR on the 5' RACE reads and lists one entry per CDR3 protein. This table holds about 750,000 distinct CDR3 sequences, about 48% found once. Source material: blood. The rearrangement links TRBV7-6 to TRBJ2-2; no firm D call. The source of this sequence is a man of 80 years or more in good health. The CDR3 here is CASSFLSQAGELFF. The CDR3 DNA follows: TGTGCCAGCAGCTTCTTATCCCAGGCCGGGGAGCTGTTTTTT. Looking up the rest from reference TRBV7-6 and TRBJ2-2 gives the full variable domain: GAGVSQSPRYKVTKRGQDVALRCDPISGHVSLYWYRQALGQGPEFLTYFNYEAQQDKSGLPNDRFSAERPEGSISTLTIQRTEQRDSAMYRCASSFLSQAGELFFGEGSRLTVL.